The rows below give T cell receptor beta chains drawn from one sample of a study of blood T cells in healthy people across ages. TCRdb used MiXCR to reprocess the 5' RACE reads, holding one entry per CDR3 protein. Of some 640,000 distinct CDR3 sequences listed, approximately 50% were seen once; the top ten hold roughly 34%. Sequenced sample: blood. The receptors stem from an older woman in good health. Each CDR3 is given with its conserved first and last residue. A D gene is named only where the DNA matches it firmly. The size entry is marked missing in some rows and otherwise reads once, few, many or a size class.

size	J	V	D	DNA	CDR3
NA	TRBJ2-3	TRBV2	NA	TGTGCCAGCGTCCCTACCCCGGGACTGAAAAGCACAGATACGCAGTATTTT	CASVPTPGLKSTDTQYF
NA	TRBJ2-4	TRBV18	NA	TGTGCCAGCTCACCAGGGACACCCCCAGACATTCAGTACTTC	CASSPGTPPDIQYF
NA	TRBJ2-1	TRBV27	NA	TGTGCCAGCAGTCCCCTCCGGGCACAGGGTCGTTACAATGAGCAGTTCTTC	CASSPLRAQGRYNEQFF
NA	TRBJ2-7	TRBV7-2	TRBD2	TGTGCCAGCAGCCGTAGCGGGAGTATCAGTTACGAGCAGTACTTC	CASSRSGSISYEQYF
NA	TRBJ2-1	TRBV11-2	NA	TGTGCCAGCAGCTTAGAACTAGCTAGCAATGAGCAGTTCTTC	CASSLELASNEQFF
NA	TRBJ2-7	TRBV7-2	NA	TGTGCCAGCAGCCAGATCGGGGTTGGAGGCGAGCAGTACTTC	CASSQIGVGGEQYF
few	TRBJ1-2	TRBV20-1	TRBD1	TGCAGTGCTCAAAGACAGGGGGCTGGTGGCTACACCTTC	CSAQRQGAGGYTF
NA	TRBJ2-3	TRBV7-2	NA	TGTGCCAGCAGCCCTCGGTCAAGCACAGATACGCAGTATTTT	CASSPRSSTDTQYF
NA	TRBJ2-7	TRBV28	NA	TGTGCCAGCAGTCGGAAATTACATTCCTACGAGCAGTACTTC	CASSRKLHSYEQYF
NA	TRBJ2-5	TRBV7-3	TRBD1	TGTTCCAGCAGCCAGGGGACAGAAGAGACCCAGTACTTC	CSSSQGTEETQYF
few	TRBJ2-3	TRBV6-5	TRBD1	TGTGCCAGCAGTTACTCGGGACAGGGGACAGATACGCAGTATTTT	CASSYSGQGTDTQYF
NA	TRBJ2-3	TRBV20-1	NA	TGCAGTGCTAAGCTCGGCGGGGATACGCAGTATTTT	CSAKLGGDTQYF
NA	TRBJ2-3	TRBV4-3	TRBD2	TGCGCCAGCAGCCAAGAACGGAAAGCGGGAGGGCCAGATACGCAGTATTTT	CASSQERKAGGPDTQYF
NA	TRBJ2-5	TRBV5-6	TRBD2	TGTGCCAGCAGGTTGTTATCGGGAGGGGAGACCCAGTACTTC	CASRLLSGGETQYF
NA	TRBJ2-7	TRBV10-3	TRBD2	TGTGCCATCACCCCTAGCGGGAGCATCGACGAGCAGTACTTC	CAITPSGSIDEQYF
few	TRBJ2-7	TRBV3-1	NA	TGTGCCAGCAGCCATGATTGGAGCTACGAGCAGTACTTC	CASSHDWSYEQYF
NA	TRBJ2-7	TRBV7-6	NA	TGTGCCAGCAGCGTAGCCCCAGGGCCCTACGAGCAGTACTTC	CASSVAPGPYEQYF
NA	TRBJ2-1	TRBV9	NA	TGTGCCAGCAGCGTAGCGAGCTATAAGGCCAATGAGCAGTTCTTC	CASSVASYKANEQFF
NA	TRBJ2-7	TRBV4-1	TRBD2	TGCGCCAGCAGCCAAGACCTGAGGCGGGAGGGAGCCTACGAGCAGTACTTC	CASSQDLRREGAYEQYF
NA	TRBJ2-5	TRBV7-2	TRBD2	TGTGCCAACAGCTTGGGCGGGAGGGTAGAGACCCAGTACTTC	CANSLGGRVETQYF
NA	TRBJ1-2	TRBV7-2	TRBD1	TGTGCCAGCAGCCCCGGACAGGGGGTATTTGGGGGCTACACCTTC	CASSPGQGVFGGYTF
NA	TRBJ1-1	TRBV29-1	TRBD1	TGCAGCGTTGAAGGCAGGGGGGCCCGCACTGAAGCTTTCTTT	CSVEGRGARTEAFF
NA	TRBJ1-2	TRBV28	TRBD1	TGTGCCAGCAGTCCATCAGGGGGCGCAATCTTGCGAGGCTACACCTTC	CASSPSGGAILRGYTF
NA	TRBJ2-7	TRBV29-1	TRBD2	TGCAGCGTCACTGGACTAGCGGGGGGGTCCTACGAGCAGTACTTC	CSVTGLAGGSYEQYF
NA	TRBJ1-4	TRBV18	NA	TGTGCCAGCTCACCGCCTGCAGGGGCAGGCCCGAATGAAAAACTGTTTTTT	CASSPPAGAGPNEKLFF
NA	TRBJ2-1	TRBV20-1	TRBD2	TGCAGTGCTAGCGGGAGGATTTACAATGAGCAGTTCTTC	CSASGRIYNEQFF
NA	TRBJ2-3	TRBV7-2	NA	TGTGCCAGCAGCCCTCGTGTAGGGGGAGTTTACACAGATACGCAGTATTTT	CASSPRVGGVYTDTQYF
NA	TRBJ2-3	TRBV6-5	NA	TGTGCCAGCAGTCGGAACCCTAAAGGCACAGATACGCAGTATTTT	CASSRNPKGTDTQYF
NA	TRBJ1-1	TRBV6-5	NA	TGTGCCAGCAGTTACTCTCAAACCGGGACATCTGAAGCTTTCTTT	CASSYSQTGTSEAFF
NA	TRBJ2-3	TRBV12-3/TRBV12-4	NA	TGTGCCAGCAGCACCATGATGGCAGATACGCAGTATTTT	CASSTMMADTQYF
few	TRBJ1-1	TRBV28	NA	TGTGCCAGCAGCTTAGCCCAGAGCGGGCGGGCTTTCTTT	CASSLAQSGRAFF
NA	TRBJ2-7	TRBV7-9	TRBD2	TGTGCCAGCAGCTTAGTCTGGCGGGAGGGCGACGAGCAGTACTTC	CASSLVWREGDEQYF
few	TRBJ2-1	TRBV15	NA	TGTGCCACCAGCAGAGATCATCCTAGCGATGAGCAGTTCTTC	CATSRDHPSDEQFF
few	TRBJ2-5	TRBV11-1	NA	TGTGCCAGCAGCCGATTGGGGGAGAGGCAAGAGACCCAGTACTTC	CASSRLGERQETQYF
NA	TRBJ2-7	TRBV5-1	TRBD2	TGCGCCAGCAGCTTTGGGACTAGCGGGAGGGCCTCCTACAATGAGCAGTACTTC	CASSFGTSGRASYNEQYF
NA	TRBJ2-5	TRBV6-5	TRBD1	TGTGCCGCGAGGGACAGATCCTATGAGCAGTACTTC	CAARDRSYEQYF
NA	TRBJ1-1	TRBV2	TRBD1	TGTGCCAGCAGTTCGGACAGGGGCGGTGTGTACACTGAAGCTTTCTTT	CASSSDRGGVYTEAFF
few	TRBJ2-7	TRBV7-2	TRBD2	TGTGCCAGCAGCTATCTTAGCGGGATAAGTTCCTACGAGCAGTACTTC	CASSYLSGISSYEQYF